This TCR beta chain was obtained from a study of memory CD4+ T cells and cytomegalovirus serostatus. For the study at large: Healthy Belgian adult donors included roughly ten CMV-positive and some 25 CMV-negative people.

Repertoires were generated with immunoSEQ multiplex PCR, while TCRdb's copy carries only in-frame clones and drops some. The sample has tens of thousands of clones, approximately 82% seen once. Study findings and constraints: About 40% of the roughly 150 known CMV-associated TCRbeta sequences appeared in CD4+ memory.

Concerning this clone itself: Its target is unknown.

The sort gate was single viable CD3+CD4+CD8-CD45RO+ cells for memory CD4+ T cells. Trimming removed 2 bases at V and 2 bases at J, with 12 bases between. CDR1 is LGHNA, CDR2 YNFKEQ, per germline. There are 15 residues in the CDR3. The chain has TRBV4-2 and TRBJ1-1; maybe TRBD1 (5 bases). The sequencing input was memory CD4+ T cells from blood. The sequence came from an adult in good health and CMV-seronegative. Written as DNA, the CDR3 is TGTGCCAGCAGCCAAACCGGGGGTCGCAACACTGAAGCTTTCTTT. This translates into CASSQTGGRNTEAFF.